The clone carrying this T cell receptor (beta chain) was recorded many times. Its target is unknown. The data are from a study of Graves' ophthalmopathy and Graves' hyperthyroidism. If patients had other autoimmune diseases, uncontrolled infections, pregnancy or lactation, they were excluded. Symptoms, serum thyroxine and TRAb, thyroid ultrasound, and orbital computed tomography formed the diagnostic basis. Study-wide results and limits: Most expanded clonotypes in thyroid above 0.001 frequency also showed up in blood. Ophthalmopathy versus stable hyperthyroidism: 13-signature model gave 85% to 90% sensitivity, less than 83% specificity.

In germline, CDR1 is MNHEY, CDR2 SVGAGI. The length of the CDR3 is 16 residues. Trimming stripped 5 bases from V and 0 bases from J, with 11 bases between. The study amplified TCR beta CDR3 regions using RNA transcripts. HTBI primers were used in a first-round RT-PCR, which preceded a second-round multiplex PCR. Each CDR3 protein is one row after TCRdb ran MiXCR on the multiplex PCR reads. The top ten clones hold about 4.6% of a sample with about 500,000 distinct CDR3 sequences, about two fifths of them seen once. The sample was peripheral blood or thyroid tissue (not recorded which). The chain has TRBV6-5 and TRBJ2-6; TRBD1 might be the D (5 bases). The source is an adult man with Graves' hyperthyroidism. The CDR3 DNA reads TGTGCCAGCAGTACCTTGACAGACTCTGGGGCCAACGTCCTGACTTTC. Its translation is CASSTLTDSGANVLTF.